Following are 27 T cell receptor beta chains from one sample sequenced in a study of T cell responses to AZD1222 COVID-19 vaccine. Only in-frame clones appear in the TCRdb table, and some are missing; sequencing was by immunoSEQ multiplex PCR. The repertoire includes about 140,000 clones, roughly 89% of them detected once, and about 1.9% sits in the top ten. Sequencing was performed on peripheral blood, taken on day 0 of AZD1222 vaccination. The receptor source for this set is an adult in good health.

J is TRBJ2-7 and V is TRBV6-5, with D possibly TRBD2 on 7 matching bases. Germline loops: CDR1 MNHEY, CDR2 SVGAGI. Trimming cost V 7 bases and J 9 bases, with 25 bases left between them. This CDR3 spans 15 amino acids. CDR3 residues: CASTSEGGLAVVQYF. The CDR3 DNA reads TGTGCCAGCACCTCCGAGGGGGGGCTGGCAGTCGTGCAGTACTTC.

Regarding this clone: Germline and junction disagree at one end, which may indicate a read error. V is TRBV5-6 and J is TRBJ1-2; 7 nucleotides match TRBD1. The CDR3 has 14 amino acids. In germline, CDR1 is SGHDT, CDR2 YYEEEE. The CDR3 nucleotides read TGTGCCAGCACCTTGGTAGGGGGCGCCGGTGGCTACACCTTC. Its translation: CASTLVGGAGGYTF.

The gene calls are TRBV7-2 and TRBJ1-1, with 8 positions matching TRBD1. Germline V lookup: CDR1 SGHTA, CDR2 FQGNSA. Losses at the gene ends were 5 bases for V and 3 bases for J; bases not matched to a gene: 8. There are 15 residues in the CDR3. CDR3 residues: CASSIGTGSHTEAFF. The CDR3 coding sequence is TGTGCCAGCAGCATAGGGACAGGCAGCCACACTGAAGCTTTCTTT.

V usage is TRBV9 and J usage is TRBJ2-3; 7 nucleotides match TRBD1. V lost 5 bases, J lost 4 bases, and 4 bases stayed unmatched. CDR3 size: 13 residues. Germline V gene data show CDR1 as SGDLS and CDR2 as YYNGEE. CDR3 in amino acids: CASRPTGADTQYF. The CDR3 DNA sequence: TGTGCCAGCAGACCCACAGGGGCAGATACGCAGTATTTT.

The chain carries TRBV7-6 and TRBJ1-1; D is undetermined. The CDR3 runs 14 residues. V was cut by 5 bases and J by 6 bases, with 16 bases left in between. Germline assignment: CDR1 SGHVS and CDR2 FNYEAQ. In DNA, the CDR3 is TGTGCCAGCAGCCACGGAACTGGGGTTGCTGAAGCTTTCTTT. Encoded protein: CASSHGTGVAEAFF.

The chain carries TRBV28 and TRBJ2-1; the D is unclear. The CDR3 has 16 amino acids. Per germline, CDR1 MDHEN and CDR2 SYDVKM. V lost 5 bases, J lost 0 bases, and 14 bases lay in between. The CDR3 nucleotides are TGTGCCAGCAGTCCGACGGGCCGAAACTCCTACAATGAGCAGTTCTTC. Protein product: CASSPTGRNSYNEQFF.

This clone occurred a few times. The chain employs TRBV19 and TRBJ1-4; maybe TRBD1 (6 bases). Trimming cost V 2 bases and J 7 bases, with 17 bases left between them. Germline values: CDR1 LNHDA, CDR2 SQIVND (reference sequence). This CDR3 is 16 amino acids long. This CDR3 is CASSIRGADYTEKLFF. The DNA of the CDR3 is TGTGCCAGTAGTATACGGGGGGCGGACTACACTGAAAAACTGTTTTTT.

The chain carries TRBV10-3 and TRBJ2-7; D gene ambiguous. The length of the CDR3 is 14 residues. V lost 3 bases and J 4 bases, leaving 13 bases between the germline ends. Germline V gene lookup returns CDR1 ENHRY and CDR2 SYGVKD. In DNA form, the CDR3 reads TGTGCCATCAGTGATATGTACAGAACATACGAGCAGTACTTC. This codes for CAISDMYRTYEQYF.

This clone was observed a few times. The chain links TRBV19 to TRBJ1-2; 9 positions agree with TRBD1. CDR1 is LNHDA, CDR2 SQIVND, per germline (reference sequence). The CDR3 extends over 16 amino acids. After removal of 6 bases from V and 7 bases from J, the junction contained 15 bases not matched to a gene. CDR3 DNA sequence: TGTGCCAGTAGCTCCCGGGACAGGGCCATTAGCCTTGGCTACACCTTC. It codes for CASSSRDRAISLGYTF.

The CDR3 DNA is TGTGCCAGCAGTTACAACCAGGGGCATGGCTACACCTTC. Translation: CASSYNQGHGYTF. This rearrangement joins TRBV6-5 to TRBJ1-2, with a tentative D call TRBD1 (6 bases). Germline CDR1 is MNHEY and CDR2 is SVGAGI. The CDR3 has 13 amino acids. V lost 2 bases and J 6 bases, leaving 10 bases between the germline ends.

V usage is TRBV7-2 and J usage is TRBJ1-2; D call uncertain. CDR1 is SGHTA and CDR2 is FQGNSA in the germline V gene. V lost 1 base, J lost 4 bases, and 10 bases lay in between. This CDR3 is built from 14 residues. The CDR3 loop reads CASSLGDLGYGYTF. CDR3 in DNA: TGTGCCAGCAGCTTAGGTGACCTAGGCTATGGCTACACCTTC.

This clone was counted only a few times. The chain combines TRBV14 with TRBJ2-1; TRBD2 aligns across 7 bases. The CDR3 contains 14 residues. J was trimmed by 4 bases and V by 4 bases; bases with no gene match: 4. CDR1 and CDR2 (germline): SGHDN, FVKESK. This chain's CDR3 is CASSRLADYNEQFF. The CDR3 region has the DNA TGTGCCAGCAGCCGGCTAGCGGATTACAATGAGCAGTTCTTC.

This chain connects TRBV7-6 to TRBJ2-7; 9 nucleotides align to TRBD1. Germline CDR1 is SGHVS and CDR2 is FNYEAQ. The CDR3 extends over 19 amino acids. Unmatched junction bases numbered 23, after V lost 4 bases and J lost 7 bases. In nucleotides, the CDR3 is TGTGCCAGCAGCTCTATTAGTAGGGGGAAAAGGGACAGGGCCTTAGAGCAGTACTTC. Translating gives CASSSISRGKRDRALEQYF.

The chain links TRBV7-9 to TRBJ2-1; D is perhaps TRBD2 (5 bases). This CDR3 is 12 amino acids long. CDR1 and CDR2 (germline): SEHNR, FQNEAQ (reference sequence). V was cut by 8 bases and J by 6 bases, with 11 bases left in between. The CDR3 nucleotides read TGTGCCAGCCGACCACTAGGCAATGAGCAGTTCTTC. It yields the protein CASRPLGNEQFF.

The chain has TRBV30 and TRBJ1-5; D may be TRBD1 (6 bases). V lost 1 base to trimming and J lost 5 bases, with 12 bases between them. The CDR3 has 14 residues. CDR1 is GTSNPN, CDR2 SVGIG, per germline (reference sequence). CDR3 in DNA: TGTGCCTGGAGTGGATACAGGGCTGATCAGCCCCAGCATTTT. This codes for CAWSGYRADQPQHF. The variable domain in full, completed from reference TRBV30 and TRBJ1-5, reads SQTIHQWPATLVQPVGSPLSLECTVEGTSNPNLYWYRQAAGRGLQLLFYSVGIGQISSEVPQNLSASRPQDRQFILSSKKLLLSDSGFYLCAWSGYRADQPQHFGDGTRLSIL.

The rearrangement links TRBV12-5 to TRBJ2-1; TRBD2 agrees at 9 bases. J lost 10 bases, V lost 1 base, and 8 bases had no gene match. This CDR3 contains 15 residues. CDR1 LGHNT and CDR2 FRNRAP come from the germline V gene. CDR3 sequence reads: CASGLGLAVDVEQFF. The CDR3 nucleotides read TGTGCTAGTGGTTTGGGACTAGCGGTAGATGTCGAGCAGTTCTTC.

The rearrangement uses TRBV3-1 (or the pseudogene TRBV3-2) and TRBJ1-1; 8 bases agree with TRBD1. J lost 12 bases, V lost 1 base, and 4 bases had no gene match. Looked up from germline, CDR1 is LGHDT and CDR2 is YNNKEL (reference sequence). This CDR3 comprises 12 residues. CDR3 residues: CASSQGTGGPFF. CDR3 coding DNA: TGTGCCAGCAGCCAAGGCACAGGGGGGCCTTTCTTT.

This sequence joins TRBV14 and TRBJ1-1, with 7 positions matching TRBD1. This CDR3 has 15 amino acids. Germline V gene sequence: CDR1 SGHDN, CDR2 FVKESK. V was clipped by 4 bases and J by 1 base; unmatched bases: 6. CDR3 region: CASSLRTGRNTEAFF. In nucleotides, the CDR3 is TGTGCCAGCAGCCTACGGACAGGAAGGAACACTGAAGCTTTCTTT.

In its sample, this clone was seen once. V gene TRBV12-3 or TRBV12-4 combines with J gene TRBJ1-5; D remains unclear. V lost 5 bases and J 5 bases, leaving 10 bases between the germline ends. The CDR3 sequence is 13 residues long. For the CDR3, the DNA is TGTGCCAGCAGTAACCGTTGGGATCAGCCCCAGCATTTT. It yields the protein CASSNRWDQPQHF.

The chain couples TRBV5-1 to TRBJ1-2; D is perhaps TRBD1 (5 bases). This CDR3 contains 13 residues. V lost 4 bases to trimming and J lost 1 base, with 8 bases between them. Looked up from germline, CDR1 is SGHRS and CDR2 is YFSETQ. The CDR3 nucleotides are TGCGCCAGCAGCCCTGACAGTAACTATGGCTACACCTTC. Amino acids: CASSPDSNYGYTF. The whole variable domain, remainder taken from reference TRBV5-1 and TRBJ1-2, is KAGVTQTPRYLIKTRGQQVTLSCSPISGHRSVSWYQQTPGQGLQFLFEYFSETQRNKGNFPGRFSGRQFSNSRSEMNVSTLELGDSALYLCASSPDSNYGYTFGSGTRLTVV.

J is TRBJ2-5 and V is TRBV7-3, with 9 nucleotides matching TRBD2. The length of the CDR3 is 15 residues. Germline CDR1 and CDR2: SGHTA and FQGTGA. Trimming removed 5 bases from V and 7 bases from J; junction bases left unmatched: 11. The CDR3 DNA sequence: TGTGCCAGCAGCCCGGAAGCGGGGGGTTTCGCGACCCAGTACTTC. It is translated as CASSPEAGGFATQYF. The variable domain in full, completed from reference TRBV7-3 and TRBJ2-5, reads GAGVSQTPSNKVTEKGKYVELRCDPISGHTALYWYRQSLGQGPEFLIYFQGTGAADDSGLPNDRFFAVRPEGSVSTLKIQRTERGDSAVYLCASSPEAGGFATQYFGPGTRLLVL.

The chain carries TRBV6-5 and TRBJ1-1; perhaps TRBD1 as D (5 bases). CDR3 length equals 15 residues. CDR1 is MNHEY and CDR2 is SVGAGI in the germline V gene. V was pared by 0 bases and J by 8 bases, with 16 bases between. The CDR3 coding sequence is TGTGCCAGCAGTTACTCGAGGGACCCTTTTACCGAAGCTTTCTTT. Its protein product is CASSYSRDPFTEAFF.

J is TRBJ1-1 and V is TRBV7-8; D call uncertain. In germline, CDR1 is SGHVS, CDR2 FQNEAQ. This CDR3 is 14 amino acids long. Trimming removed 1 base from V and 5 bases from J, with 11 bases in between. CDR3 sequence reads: CASSLGGMGTEAFF. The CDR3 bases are TGTGCCAGCAGCTTAGGGGGAATGGGAACTGAAGCTTTCTTT. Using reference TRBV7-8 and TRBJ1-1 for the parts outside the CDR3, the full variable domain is GAGVSQSPRYKVAKRGQDVALRCDPISGHVSLFWYQQALGQGPEFLTYFQNEAQLDKSGLPSDRFFAERPEGSVSTLKIQRTQQEDSAVYLCASSLGGMGTEAFFGQGTRLTVV.

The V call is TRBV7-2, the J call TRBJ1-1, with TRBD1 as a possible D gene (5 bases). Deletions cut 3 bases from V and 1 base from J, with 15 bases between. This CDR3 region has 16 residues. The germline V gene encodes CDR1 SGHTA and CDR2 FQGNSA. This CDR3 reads CASSLGSDISNTEAFF. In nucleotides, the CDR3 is TGTGCCAGCAGCTTGGGGTCGGACATATCGAACACTGAAGCTTTCTTT.

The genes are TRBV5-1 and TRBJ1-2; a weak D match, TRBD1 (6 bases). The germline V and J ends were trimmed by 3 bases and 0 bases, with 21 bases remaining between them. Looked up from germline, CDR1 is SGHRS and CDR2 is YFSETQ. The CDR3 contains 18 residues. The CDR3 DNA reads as TGCGCCAGCAGCTCCCGAGGGGGACGGGGATTAGCTAACTATGGCTACACCTTC. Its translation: CASSSRGGRGLANYGYTF.

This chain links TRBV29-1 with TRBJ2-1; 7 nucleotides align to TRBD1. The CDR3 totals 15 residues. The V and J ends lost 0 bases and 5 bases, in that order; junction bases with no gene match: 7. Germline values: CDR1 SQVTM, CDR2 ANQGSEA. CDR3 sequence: CSVEDVRDRNNEQFF. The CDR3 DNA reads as TGCAGCGTTGAAGATGTCCGGGACAGAAACAATGAGCAGTTCTTC.

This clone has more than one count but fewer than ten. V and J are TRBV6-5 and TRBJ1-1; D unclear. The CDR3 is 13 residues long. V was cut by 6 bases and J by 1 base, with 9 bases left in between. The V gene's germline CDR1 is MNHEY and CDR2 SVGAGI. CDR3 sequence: CASRNPKNTEAFF. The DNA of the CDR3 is TGTGCCAGCAGAAACCCAAAGAACACTGAAGCTTTCTTT.